The text below deals with one T cell receptor beta chain. The antigen remains unidentified. Trimming cost V 4 bases and J 5 bases, with 13 bases left between them. The CDR3 is 14 residues long. Germline CDR1 and CDR2: LGHNA and YNFKEQ. The data stem from a study of vaccination effects on CD4 cells after COVID-19. Study results and limitations: Clones of infection and vaccine origin contracted markedly late after vaccination.

Generated by immunoSEQ multiplex PCR, the TCRdb table keeps only in-frame clones and is missing some. The table shows around 81,000 clones, with around 77% occurring only once. Antigen-specific CD4+ T cells were expanded (with viral peptide pools) by the ViraFEST assay ahead of sequencing. Isolating CD4+ T cells followed roughly ten days of culture. Two doses of BNT162b2 or mRNA-1273 vaccine were administered to participants. Nobody among the vaccine recipients had prior SARS-CoV-2 infection (nucleocapsid antibodies were negative). Sequences were derived from CD4+ T cells from PBMCs cultured with HCoV-OC43 spike peptides, sampled after COVID-19 vaccination. Subset in this sample: HCoV-OC43 spike overlapping peptide pool stimulation. The receptor comes from a human donor who received a COVID-19 vaccine. This chain connects TRBV4-2 to TRBJ2-3; TRBD2 might be the D (6 bases). DNA of the CDR3: TGTGCCAGCAGCCCCGGGACTGCCAAAGATACGCAGTATTTT. Protein sequence: CASSPGTAKDTQYF.